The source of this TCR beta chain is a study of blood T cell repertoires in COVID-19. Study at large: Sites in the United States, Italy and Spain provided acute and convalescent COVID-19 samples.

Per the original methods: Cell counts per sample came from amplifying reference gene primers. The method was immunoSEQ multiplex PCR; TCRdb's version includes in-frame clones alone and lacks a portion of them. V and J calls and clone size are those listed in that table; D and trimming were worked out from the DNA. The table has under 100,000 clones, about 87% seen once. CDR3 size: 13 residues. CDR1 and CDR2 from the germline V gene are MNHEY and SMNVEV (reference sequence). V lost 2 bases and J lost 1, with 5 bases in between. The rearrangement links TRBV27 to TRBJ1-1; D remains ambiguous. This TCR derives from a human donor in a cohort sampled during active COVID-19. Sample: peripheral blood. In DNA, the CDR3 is TGTGCCAGCAGTTTAGAGGGGAACACTGAAGCTTTCTTT. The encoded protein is CASSLEGNTEAFF.